The clone carrying this TCR beta chain has just one count. This table comes from immunoSEQ multiplex PCR, and its TCRdb copy is limited to in-frame clones, with some not included. The sample yields roughly 700,000 clones, 85% to 90% seen once. This CDR3 has 15 residues. Germline CDR1 and CDR2: MGHDK and SYGVNS. Deletions cut 6 bases from V and 4 bases from J, with 15 bases between. The sample originates from a study of shared T cell receptors in the human thymus. The same sample was also studied in work on human thymus T cells. Per that study: All donors were healthy Finnish infants who were undergoing corrective surgery to treat congenital heart defects. Thymus pieces cut out during corrective heart surgery were the tissue that was used. Thymic and blood repertoires showed apparently biased V and J gene usage. There were highly overlapping thymic repertoires among unrelated individuals, as related research reported.

The rearrangement uses TRBV25-1 and TRBJ1-4, with D possibly matching TRBD1 (5 bases). Sequenced input: thymocytes. This clonotype was sampled from a boy in the first two years of life with a congenital heart defect. CDR3 in DNA: TGTGCCAGCAGGGGGGGAACTAGGATTAATGAAAAACTGTTTTTT. Its protein product is CASRGGTRINEKLFF.